This entry is about one T cell receptor beta chain. Within the sample, other DNA sequences also encode this same CDR3. As processed by the authors: Cell counts per sample came from amplifying reference gene primers. Measured with immunoSEQ multiplex PCR; TCRdb has only the in-frame clones, and not every one. The DNA gave D and trimming, while V, J and clone size come from that table. Of about 120,000 clones listed, about 81% are singletons. The germline V gene has CDR1 MNHEY and CDR2 SMNVEV (reference sequence). The CDR3 loop spans 13 amino acids. V was clipped by 2 bases and J by 6 bases; unmatched bases: 0. The entry originates in a study of blood T cell repertoires in COVID-19.

This sequence originates from a woman aged 45-59 years with acute or convalescent COVID-19. V usage is TRBV27 and J usage is TRBJ2-1, with 8 nucleotides matching TRBD1. Sequencing used peripheral blood. CDR3 residues: CASSLDRGNEQFF. In DNA, the CDR3 is TGTGCCAGCAGTTTAGACAGGGGCAATGAGCAGTTCTTC.